This TCR beta chain was found in a study of cytotoxic CD8 clonotypes in ibrutinib-treated CLL. Profiling relied on immunoSEQ multiplex PCR, and the TCRdb table lists in-frame clones only, not all of them. The sample includes about 160,000 clones, approximately 80% of them seen just once. With respect to this clone: Antigen unknown. At one boundary the junction diverges from the germline segment, which might be a read error.

Study-wide points: Sampling of sustained-remission and progressing patients occurred at differing times.

CDR3 length equals 15 residues. Germline-derived CDR1 and CDR2 are SSHAT and FNYEAQ (reference sequence). The authors obtained around 2 micrograms of genomic DNA from cryopreserved PBMCs for TCR beta libraries. The V gene is TRBV7-7, the J gene TRBJ2-7; tentatively, D is TRBD2 (5 bases). The clonotype originates from a human donor with chronic lymphocytic leukemia. The sample here was PBMCs, taken after 24 months of ibrutinib treatment. DNA of the CDR3: TGTGCTAGCAGCTTAGCGAGTGGCCCGGCCTACGAGCAGTACTTC. Amino acids: CASSLASGPAYEQYF.